These T cell receptor beta chains were read from a single sample in a study of control samples from healthy donors and cancer patients. Profiling relied on immunoSEQ multiplex PCR, and the TCRdb table lists in-frame clones only, not all of them. The table has 75,000 to 100,000 clones, around nine tenths seen once. The specimen was blood. The receptors stem from a man aged 50 to 60 in good health. Each CDR3 is given with its conserved first and last residue. Fields, in order: CDR3 DNA, CDR3 protein, J gene, V gene, D gene. A D gene is named only where the DNA matches it firmly.

cdr3_nt: TGTGCCAGCAGTGTAGACAGGGCGGGTGGAAACACCATATATTTT; cdr3_aa: CASSVDRAGGNTIYF; j_call: TRBJ1-3; v_call: TRBV2; d_call: TRBD1
cdr3_nt: TGTGCCAGTAGTATCAAATCAGACGGACATGGCTACACCTTC; cdr3_aa: CASSIKSDGHGYTF; j_call: TRBJ1-2; v_call: TRBV19; d_call: .
cdr3_nt: TGTGCCAGCAGCACCCCGGGACAGGGGAAAGAGACCCAGTACTTC; cdr3_aa: CASSTPGQGKETQYF; j_call: TRBJ2-5; v_call: TRBV5-4; d_call: TRBD1
cdr3_nt: TGTGCCAGTAAATTGGACGGGGGGAGTAGTCAGCCCCAGCATTTT; cdr3_aa: CASKLDGGSSQPQHF; j_call: TRBJ1-5; v_call: TRBV19; d_call: .
cdr3_nt: TGCGCCAGCAGCATGTCTGGGGAGCACTATGAAAAACTGTTTTTT; cdr3_aa: CASSMSGEHYEKLFF; j_call: TRBJ1-4; v_call: TRBV5-1; d_call: .
cdr3_nt: TGCAGTGCTAGTGAGCAGAAGAATTCACCCCTCCACTTT; cdr3_aa: CSASEQKNSPLHF; j_call: TRBJ1-6; v_call: TRBV20-1; d_call: .
cdr3_nt: TGCAGCGTCCTCGACTTGGGGGAGCAGTACTTC; cdr3_aa: CSVLDLGEQYF; j_call: TRBJ2-7; v_call: TRBV29-1; d_call: .
cdr3_nt: TGTGCCAGCAGTGTTCAGGGGGCGCTTTTAACAGATACGCAGTATTTT; cdr3_aa: CASSVQGALLTDTQYF; j_call: TRBJ2-3; v_call: TRBV6-4; d_call: TRBD1
cdr3_nt: TGTGCCAGCAGTTACCTAGGGATAGGCAATCAGCCCCAGCATTTT; cdr3_aa: CASSYLGIGNQPQHF; j_call: TRBJ1-5; v_call: TRBV6-2/TRBV6-3; d_call: .
cdr3_nt: TGTGTCAGCAGCAAAGTCGGGGGGGCGAGCAAGTGCGAGCAGTACTTC; cdr3_aa: CVSSKVGGASKCEQYF; j_call: TRBJ2-7; v_call: TRBV21-1; d_call: .
cdr3_nt: TGTGCCAGCAGCTGGTATCAGCCCCAGCATTTT; cdr3_aa: CASSWYQPQHF; j_call: TRBJ1-5; v_call: TRBV7-7; d_call: .
cdr3_nt: TGTGCCAGCAGCGTATCCCCCGTGTACACTGAAGCTTTCTTT; cdr3_aa: CASSVSPVYTEAFF; j_call: TRBJ1-1; v_call: TRBV9; d_call: .
cdr3_nt: TGCGCCAGCTCTCCTAGCGGGGTTCCCGGTTTGGATGAGCAGTTCTTC; cdr3_aa: CASSPSGVPGLDEQFF; j_call: TRBJ2-1; v_call: TRBV5-1; d_call: TRBD2
cdr3_nt: TGTGCCAGCAGTGATACTGGGGACAATGAGCAGTTCTTC; cdr3_aa: CASSDTGDNEQFF; j_call: TRBJ2-1; v_call: TRBV25-1; d_call: .
cdr3_nt: TGTGCCAGCAGCTACAACAGGGGAATTGGCTATGGCTACACCTTC; cdr3_aa: CASSYNRGIGYGYTF; j_call: TRBJ1-2; v_call: TRBV5-6; d_call: TRBD1
cdr3_nt: TGTGCCAGCAGCTTGTCCCGAACCGGGACAGGGAGGACCGGGGAGCTGTTTTTT; cdr3_aa: CASSLSRTGTGRTGELFF; j_call: TRBJ2-2; v_call: TRBV7-3; d_call: TRBD1
cdr3_nt: TGTGCCAGCAGCCCCGGGGCGAACACTGAAGCTTTCTTT; cdr3_aa: CASSPGANTEAFF; j_call: TRBJ1-1; v_call: TRBV14; d_call: .
cdr3_nt: TGTGCCAGCAGTGAACCAAGGGGACAGGGGGTTTGGGAGACCCAGTACTTC; cdr3_aa: CASSEPRGQGVWETQYF; j_call: TRBJ2-5; v_call: TRBV2; d_call: TRBD1
cdr3_nt: TGTGCCAGCAGCTCCCATAACCCGGGCCAGGGACCCACAGATACGCAGTATTTT; cdr3_aa: CASSSHNPGQGPTDTQYF; j_call: TRBJ2-3; v_call: TRBV9; d_call: .
cdr3_nt: TGTGCCAGCACCGAGGGGGGAGGGGAGGAGGAAAAACTGTTTTTT; cdr3_aa: CASTEGGGEEEKLFF; j_call: TRBJ1-4; v_call: TRBV6-5; d_call: .
cdr3_nt: TGTGCCAGCAGCGTAGATGGTACCTACGAGCAGTACTTC; cdr3_aa: CASSVDGTYEQYF; j_call: TRBJ2-7; v_call: TRBV9; d_call: .
cdr3_nt: TGTGCCAGCAGGAGGGATAAACAGGGTCTGGCTTTCTTT; cdr3_aa: CASRRDKQGLAFF; j_call: TRBJ1-1; v_call: TRBV6-6; d_call: .
cdr3_nt: TGTGCCAGCAGCTACTTCTATGGAAGCAATGGCTACACCTTC; cdr3_aa: CASSYFYGSNGYTF; j_call: TRBJ1-2; v_call: TRBV3-1/TRBV3-2; d_call: .
cdr3_nt: TGTGCCACCAGTGATGGGGACAGATACACCTTC; cdr3_aa: CATSDGDRYTF; j_call: TRBJ1-2; v_call: TRBV24-1; d_call: TRBD1
cdr3_nt: TGTGCCACCAGCAGCAGGGAAATAAACTATGGCTACACCTTC; cdr3_aa: CATSSREINYGYTF; j_call: TRBJ1-2; v_call: TRBV15; d_call: .
cdr3_nt: TGTGCCAGCAGCTTAGACCGCAGTTTGTACGAGCAGTACTTC; cdr3_aa: CASSLDRSLYEQYF; j_call: TRBJ2-7; v_call: TRBV7-8; d_call: .
cdr3_nt: TGTGCCAGTAGTACCCCGCCGACAGGCCCCTTGAGGGCATCACCCCTCCACTTT; cdr3_aa: CASSTPPTGPLRASPLHF; j_call: TRBJ1-6; v_call: TRBV19; d_call: .
cdr3_nt: TGTGCCAGCAGCCAAGAAGGTTGGGGGGCCACAGGGGATGAGCAGTTCTTC; cdr3_aa: CASSQEGWGATGDEQFF; j_call: TRBJ2-1; v_call: TRBV3-1/TRBV3-2; d_call: .
cdr3_nt: TGTGCCTGGAGTGTGGGAGGTGGCGGAAACACCATATATTTT; cdr3_aa: CAWSVGGGGNTIYF; j_call: TRBJ1-3; v_call: TRBV30; d_call: .
cdr3_nt: TGTGCCAGCAGCGTAGACAGTCTAGCTAACTATGGCTACACCTTC; cdr3_aa: CASSVDSLANYGYTF; j_call: TRBJ1-2; v_call: TRBV2; d_call: .
cdr3_nt: TGTGCCAGCAAGGATGGGGGGCGCGACTACGAGCAGTACTTC; cdr3_aa: CASKDGGRDYEQYF; j_call: TRBJ2-7; v_call: TRBV7-9; d_call: .
cdr3_nt: TGCAGCGTTGACCCTGACGGAAGCACAGATACGCAGTATTTT; cdr3_aa: CSVDPDGSTDTQYF; j_call: TRBJ2-3; v_call: TRBV29-1; d_call: .
cdr3_nt: TGTGCCTGGAGTGTTGACCAGGCTGAAGCTTTCTTT; cdr3_aa: CAWSVDQAEAFF; j_call: TRBJ1-1; v_call: TRBV30; d_call: .
cdr3_nt: TGTGCCAGCAGCCTCACACAGGGCATAGGAAACACCATATATTTT; cdr3_aa: CASSLTQGIGNTIYF; j_call: TRBJ1-3; v_call: TRBV5-6; d_call: .
cdr3_nt: TGTGCCAGCAGCTTTGGGACACCAAACACTGAAGCTTTCTTT; cdr3_aa: CASSFGTPNTEAFF; j_call: TRBJ1-1; v_call: TRBV7-9; d_call: .